The 13 T cell receptor beta chains in this list originate from one sample, sequenced in a study of T-cell memory formation after mild COVID-19. TCRdb re-called the 5' RACE reads with MiXCR, one entry per CDR3 protein. This table has hundreds of thousands of distinct CDR3 sequences, 15% appearing once. The sample comprised PBMCs or a T cell subset sorted from them (not recorded which). The origin of the receptors is an adult woman who had mild COVID-19 (a few samples of this study predate the infection). Cell type and time point are not known.

V and J are TRBV5-1 and TRBJ2-1, with 13 nucleotides matching TRBD2. The germline V gene has CDR1 SGHRS and CDR2 YFSETQ. The CDR3 is 16 residues long. The V gene end was trimmed by 2 bases and the J gene end by 2 bases; junction bases not matched to a gene: 1. CDR3 coding DNA: TGCGCCAGCAGCTTTACTAGCGGGAGGGCCTACAATGAGCAGTTCTTC. This encodes CASSFTSGRAYNEQFF.

The sample holds a few counts of this clonotype. The chain couples TRBV3-1 to TRBJ2-3; 9 bases are a match to TRBD2. From germline, CDR1 is LGHDT and CDR2 YNNKEL (reference sequence). This CDR3 region has 16 residues. J was trimmed by 1 base and V by 4 bases; bases with no gene match: 6. CDR3 sequence: CASSLRTSVGTDTQYF. The DNA for the CDR3 is TGTGCCAGCAGCCTTCGGACTAGCGTCGGCACAGATACGCAGTATTTT.

This clonotype was counted a few times. CDR3 amino acids: CASRATRGYTEAFF. CDR3 bases: TGTGCCAGCAGAGCGACGAGGGGGTACACTGAAGCTTTCTTT. The chain combines TRBV6-2 or TRBV6-3 with TRBJ1-1, with D possibly TRBD1 on 6 matching bases. This CDR3 is built from 14 residues. Between the trimmed V and J ends, which lost 6 bases and 3 bases, there was a span of 14 bases. CDR1 MNHEY and CDR2 SVGEGT come from the germline V gene.

This clonotype has just a few counts. V is TRBV30 and J is TRBJ1-2; TRBD1 is a possible D gene (6 bases). This CDR3 is 12 amino acids long. The V end was cut by 0 bases, the J end by 5 bases, with 7 bases between. Germline CDR1 reads GTSNPN; CDR2 reads SVGIG (reference sequence). The DNA of the CDR3 is TGTGCCTGGAGTGTACAGGGATATGGCTACACCTTC. It codes for CAWSVQGYGYTF.

Regarding this clonotype: The junction departs from germline at one end; a sequencing error may be responsible. The chain joins TRBV7-2 to TRBJ2-7, with TRBD1 matching 7 bases. The CDR3 spans 12 residues. The germline CDR1 and CDR2 sequences are SGHTA and FQGNSA. For the CDR3, the DNA is TGTGCCAGCAGCCCACCACCTGGACAGGTCCACTTC. Translation: CASSPPPGQVHF.

In this sample, this clonotype turned up a few times. This chain links TRBV7-9 with TRBJ1-3; D call uncertain. This CDR3 contains 14 residues. The germline V gene has CDR1 SEHNR and CDR2 FQNEAQ (reference sequence). V lost 4 bases and J lost 0, with 7 bases in between. The CDR3 DNA reads as TGTGCCAGCAGCTCCTGGGACTCTGGAAACACCATATATTTT. Its protein is CASSSWDSGNTIYF.

The chain recombines TRBV7-9 with TRBJ1-4; TRBD1 might be the D (5 bases). Trimming took 5 bases from V and 4 from J, leaving 14 bases between them. Looked up from germline, CDR1 is SEHNR and CDR2 is FQNEAQ (reference sequence). The CDR3 extends over 15 amino acids. CDR3 loop: CASSEGTVNNEKLFF. DNA for the CDR3: TGTGCCAGCAGCGAAGGGACCGTGAATAATGAAAAACTGTTTTTT.

This chain connects TRBV12-3 or TRBV12-4 to TRBJ2-3, with 9 positions matching TRBD2. With 6 bases clipped from V and 6 bases from J, the junction kept 7 bases outside the gene matches. This CDR3 region has 14 residues. The CDR3 sequence: CASSFSGSSDTQYF. The DNA of the CDR3 is TGTGCCAGCAGCTTTAGCGGGAGTAGTGATACGCAGTATTTT.

This chain joins TRBV7-2 and TRBJ1-2; D not certain. CDR1 and CDR2 from the germline V gene are SGHTA and FQGNSA. The CDR3 totals 13 residues. With 5 bases removed from V and 7 bases from J, the gap between germline ends came to 14 bases. For the CDR3, the DNA is TGTGCCAGCAGCCTCCCTCCGAGCCGTGGCTACACCTTC. Amino acids: CASSLPPSRGYTF.

The V gene is TRBV25-1, the J gene TRBJ1-2, with a tentative D call TRBD1 (5 bases). CDR3 length: 15 residues. CDR1 MGHDK and CDR2 SYGVNS come from the germline V gene. The V gene lost 2 bases and the J gene lost 1 base, with 11 bases spanning the gap. The DNA for the CDR3 is TGTGCCAGCAGTGAAGGGGAGGGGTTTAACTATGGCTACACCTTC. This translates into CASSEGEGFNYGYTF.

There are a few counts of this clonotype. This sequence joins TRBV7-9 and TRBJ2-2, with 8 bases identical to TRBD1. Germline V gene lookup returns CDR1 SEHNR and CDR2 FQNEAQ (reference sequence). The length of the CDR3 is 16 residues. Trimming removed 6 bases from V and 1 base from J; junction bases left unmatched: 7. CDR3 coding DNA: TGTGCCAGCAGTGGCTATGGGACAGGGAACACCGGGGAGCTGTTTTTT. This gives the protein CASSGYGTGNTGELFF.

The sample holds a few counts of this clonotype. The CDR3 bases are TGTGCCAGCAGCTTAACGCTTGGCGGAGGCTCCTACAATGAGCAGTTCTTC. As protein: CASSLTLGGGSYNEQFF. The J gene is TRBJ2-1, the V gene TRBV7-2; tentative D call: TRBD2 (5 bases). The ends were cut back, 2 bases at V and 0 bases at J, with 14 bases in the middle. Germline CDR1 is SGHTA and CDR2 is FQGNSA. The length of the CDR3 is 17 residues.

This clonotype was observed a few times. The gene calls are TRBV29-1 and TRBJ2-1, with 10 bases identical to TRBD1. V shed 6 bases and J 6 bases; nucleotides not matched to a gene: 11. CDR1 is SQVTM and CDR2 is ANQGSEA in the germline V gene. The CDR3 consists of 15 residues. DNA of the CDR3: TGCAGCGTCCCAGACCGGGACAGGGGACGCAATGAGCAGTTCTTC. Its protein is CSVPDRDRGRNEQFF.